This is a list of T cell receptor beta chains from one sample in a study of cytomegalovirus exposure and HLA in healthy donors. TCRdb keeps only in-frame clones here, not all; method: immunoSEQ multiplex PCR. The sample contains about 170,000 clones, 75% to 90% of which appear only once. The sample was PBMCs. The origin of the receptors is a male donor in good health and CMV-seronegative. Each CDR3 is given with its conserved first and last residue. The D gene is left open where the match is weak. The size of a clone is reported for some rows only, either as once, few or many, or as a class for expanded clones.

clone size: once; J gene: TRBJ2-3; D gene: TRBD2; V gene: TRBV5-1; CDR3 DNA: TGCGCCAGCAGCTTACAGCGGGGGGGGAGAACAGATACGCAGTATTTT; CDR3 protein: CASSLQRGGRTDTQYF
clone size: .; J gene: TRBJ2-3; D gene: TRBD2; V gene: TRBV6-1; CDR3 DNA: TGTGCCGGTAGCGGGGGGGGGAGCCGCACAGATACGCAGTATTTT; CDR3 protein: CAGSGGGSRTDTQYF
clone size: .; J gene: TRBJ1-1; D gene: TRBD1; V gene: TRBV6-5; CDR3 DNA: TGTGCCAGCAGAACGGACAGGGCGGGATACACTGAAGCTTTCTTT; CDR3 protein: CASRTDRAGYTEAFF
clone size: .; J gene: TRBJ1-1; D gene: TRBD1; V gene: TRBV10-3; CDR3 DNA: TGTGCCATCAGTGGCCCGGGGACAGGGGGCGCAGGTGTCTATGAAGCTTTCTTT; CDR3 protein: CAISGPGTGGAGVYEAFF
clone size: .; J gene: TRBJ2-7; D gene: TRBD2; V gene: TRBV2; CDR3 DNA: TGTGCCAGCAGTTCCGCGCGCGGGGGGGCCTTAGGGGTGCGGTGGTACTTC; CDR3 protein: CASSSARGGALGVRWYF
clone size: .; J gene: TRBJ2-7; D gene: TRBD1; V gene: TRBV11-2; CDR3 DNA: TGTGCCAGCAGCCAAGGACAGGGGTACCTCGAGCAGTACTTC; CDR3 protein: CASSQGQGYLEQYF
clone size: .; J gene: TRBJ1-5; D gene: .; V gene: TRBV6-6; CDR3 DNA: TGTGCCAGCGGTATGGTCGGTGGCAATCAGCCCCAGCATTTT; CDR3 protein: CASGMVGGNQPQHF
clone size: .; J gene: TRBJ2-3; D gene: .; V gene: TRBV4-2; CDR3 DNA: TGTGCCAGCAGCCAAGACATCACAGATACGCAGTATTTT; CDR3 protein: CASSQDITDTQYF
clone size: .; J gene: TRBJ1-3; D gene: TRBD1; V gene: TRBV5-1; CDR3 DNA: TGCGCCAGCAGTCCCGACAGGGTCCGGAACTCTGGAAACACCATATATTTT; CDR3 protein: CASSPDRVRNSGNTIYF
clone size: .; J gene: TRBJ2-1; D gene: .; V gene: TRBV2; CDR3 DNA: TGTGCCAGCAGTGAGAGGGAACTGAGGTCCTACAATGAGCAGTTCTTC; CDR3 protein: CASSERELRSYNEQFF
clone size: .; J gene: TRBJ2-7; D gene: TRBD1; V gene: TRBV5-1; CDR3 DNA: TGCGCCAGCAGCCGGGACAGGAGCTCCTACGAGCAGTACTTC; CDR3 protein: CASSRDRSSYEQYF
clone size: once; J gene: TRBJ1-1; D gene: .; V gene: TRBV10-1; CDR3 DNA: TGCGCCAGCAGTGAGTCGACTCGGACTGAAGCTTTCTTT; CDR3 protein: CASSESTRTEAFF
clone size: .; J gene: TRBJ1-2; D gene: .; V gene: TRBV15; CDR3 DNA: TGTGCCACCAGCAGAGTCGCGGGCCTCAGTGACTATGGCTACACCTTC; CDR3 protein: CATSRVAGLSDYGYTF
clone size: .; J gene: TRBJ2-5; D gene: TRBD2; V gene: TRBV19; CDR3 DNA: TGTGCCAGTAGTCCCGCGGGGGGCCGGCTTGGGGCGCATCCGTCGGCCCAGTACTTC; CDR3 protein: CASSPAGGRLGAHPSAQYF
clone size: .; J gene: TRBJ2-3; D gene: .; V gene: TRBV10-3; CDR3 DNA: TGTGCCATCAGTGAGACATCACGCACAGATACGCAGTATTTT; CDR3 protein: CAISETSRTDTQYF
clone size: .; J gene: TRBJ1-2; D gene: TRBD1; V gene: TRBV19; CDR3 DNA: TGTGCCATTACGGAGACAGGGCGTCGTGGCTACACCTTC; CDR3 protein: CAITETGRRGYTF
clone size: once; J gene: TRBJ1-5; D gene: TRBD1; V gene: TRBV30; CDR3 DNA: TGTGCCTGGAGTGCAAAGGCCAGGGGGCACCAGCCCCAGCATTTT; CDR3 protein: CAWSAKARGHQPQHF